The rows below give T cell receptor beta chains drawn from one sample of a study of CD8+CD57+ T cells in acquired aplastic anemia. Using its own MiXCR run on the reads, TCRdb lists one record per CDR3 protein. The sample consists of 150,000 to 200,000 distinct CDR3 sequences, under 70% of them appearing once. Sample: sorted CD4+, CD8+, or CD8+CD57+ T cells (not recorded which) from PBMCs. The origin of the receptors is a human donor with severe aplastic anemia or a healthy control (not recorded which). Each CDR3 is given with its conserved first and last residue. The order of the fields is clone size, V gene, J gene, D gene, CDR3 DNA, CDR3 protein. A D gene is named only where the DNA matches it firmly. Clone size is shown for a subset of rows, as once, few, many or a class of expanded clone.

>.|TRBV24-1|TRBJ1-2|TRBD1
TGTGCCACCAGTGACAACACACAGGGGAAGGGCTACACCTTC
CATSDNTQGKGYTF
>many|TRBV6-5|TRBJ1-1|.
TGTGCCAGCAGTTACGATATGGGGAGGAACACTGAAGCTTTCTTT
CASSYDMGRNTEAFF
>many|TRBV19|TRBJ2-5|.
TGTGCCAGTAGCCCAGAAACCCAAGAGGCCCAGTACTTC
CASSPETQEAQYF
>few|TRBV6-5|TRBJ1-3|.
TGTGCCATCAGTGAGTGGTGGGGGCAAGACACCATATATTTT
CAISEWWGQDTIYF
>.|TRBV12-3/TRBV12-4|TRBJ2-5|TRBD2
TGTGCCAGCAGTCGACTAGCGGGAGTGGGAGAGACCCAGTACTTC
CASSRLAGVGETQYF
>many|TRBV7-9|TRBJ2-7|TRBD1
TGTGCCAGCAGCTCCACCGGGACAGGGACGTCCTACGAGCAGTACTTC
CASSSTGTGTSYEQYF
>many|TRBV9|TRBJ1-1|.
TGTGCCAGCAGCGTAGCGCTCTACACTGAAGCTTTCTTT
CASSVALYTEAFF
>.|TRBV12-3/TRBV12-4|TRBJ2-3|.
TGTGCCAGCAGCTTCGCCGATACGCAGTATTTT
CASSFADTQYF
>.|TRBV2|TRBJ2-7|.
TGTGCCAGCATACGACCCAACTACGAGCAGTACTTC
CASIRPNYEQYF
>few|TRBV29-1|TRBJ2-7|TRBD2
TGCAGCGTCATTGCCGGGACTAGCGCCTACGAGCAGTACTTC
CSVIAGTSAYEQYF
>.|TRBV12-3/TRBV12-4|TRBJ2-7|.
TGTGCCAGCAGCGAAACGACCCCTGGCTCCTACGAGCAGTACTTC
CASSETTPGSYEQYF
>.|TRBV5-1|TRBJ1-2|TRBD1
TGCGCCAGCAGCCCTTCGGGACAGGGGAGCTATGGCTACACCTTC
CASSPSGQGSYGYTF
>.|TRBV20-1|TRBJ2-2|.
TGCAGTGCCATTGACACATCGAACACCGGGGAGCTGTTTTTT
CSAIDTSNTGELFF
>.|TRBV10-3|TRBJ1-1|.
TGTGCCACCAATCCAGGGGACACTGAAGCATTCTTT
CATNPGDTEAFF
>.|TRBV7-9|TRBJ2-7|TRBD1
TGTGCCAGCAGCCATTTGGGACAGTCGTACTCCTACGAGCCGCGGTACTTC
CASSHLGQSYSYEPRYF
>.|TRBV19|TRBJ2-7|.
TGTGCCAGTAGCCCTACCGGGGACGAGCAGTACTTC
CASSPTGDEQYF
>.|TRBV7-3|TRBJ2-7|.
TGTGCCAGCAGCTTAACGGGGGGTCCCGAGCAGTACTTC
CASSLTGGPEQYF
>.|TRBV7-9|TRBJ1-5|.
TGTGCCAGCAGCCGACTCGGGGTCCCTTTTTTT
CASSRLGVPFF
>.|TRBV12-3/TRBV12-4|TRBJ2-1|TRBD1
TGTGCCAGCAGTTTCCCCGGACAGGGATTCTACAATGAGCAGTTCTTC
CASSFPGQGFYNEQFF
>.|TRBV7-9|TRBJ1-1|.
TGTGCCAGCAGCCCAAGGGGGGAAACTGAAGCTTTCTTT
CASSPRGETEAFF
>.|TRBV5-1|TRBJ2-7|.
TGCGCCAGCAGCTTGGGCCAGGGGATCCACGAGCAGTACTTC
CASSLGQGIHEQYF
>.|TRBV7-9|TRBJ1-3|.
TGTGCCAGCAGCCTACAGGGTTCCGGAAACACCATATATTTT
CASSLQGSGNTIYF
>.|TRBV11-3|TRBJ2-7|.
TGTGCCAGCAGCTTAGCGGGACCGTACGAGCAGTACTTC
CASSLAGPYEQYF
>.|TRBV4-1|TRBJ2-3|.
TGCGCCAGCAGCCATGAAGGAGGAAAAGCTACGCAGTATTTT
CASSHEGGKATQYF
>few|TRBV3-1|TRBJ2-7|.
TGTGCCAGCAGCCAAGGGCGAGGAGCGGGTAGCCCCTACGAGCAGTACTTC
CASSQGRGAGSPYEQYF
>medium-sized|TRBV4-2|TRBJ1-2|TRBD1
TGTGCCAGCAGCTGGACTGGACAGGGACACTATGGCTACACCTTC
CASSWTGQGHYGYTF
>few|TRBV10-3|TRBJ1-1|.
TGTGCCATCAGTGGTGACCAAGTCTCTGAAGCTTTCTTT
CAISGDQVSEAFF
>.|TRBV14|TRBJ2-1|TRBD2
TGTGCCAGCAGCCCTCCGGGACTAGTTTCCAATGAGCAGTTCTTC
CASSPPGLVSNEQFF
>.|TRBV9|TRBJ1-4|TRBD1
TGTGCCAGCAGCGTAAAGCGGGACAGGGGGGTAACTAATGAAAAACTGTTTTTT
CASSVKRDRGVTNEKLFF
>few|TRBV5-1|TRBJ2-7|.
TGCGCCAGCAGCTTGGCGGCAGTCGACTACGAGCAGTACTTC
CASSLAAVDYEQYF
>.|TRBV2|TRBJ1-2|.
TGTGCCAGCAGTGGGGGGGGGAACTATGGCTACACCTTC
CASSGGGNYGYTF
>many|TRBV11-2|TRBJ2-7|.
TGTGCCAGCATGGGGGGGGACAGGAGTCTCGGGCAGTACTTC
CASMGGDRSLGQYF
>.|TRBV7-6|TRBJ2-5|.
TGTGCCAGCAGCTTAGCGTCGACAGTACAAGAGACCCAGTACTTC
CASSLASTVQETQYF
>few|TRBV19|TRBJ1-1|TRBD1
TGTGCCAGCAAGGGGGCCCTGAACACTGAAGCTTTCTTT
CASKGALNTEAFF
>few|TRBV19|TRBJ2-7|.
TGTGCCAGTAGCAATAGAGGGGTTACTTACTACGAGCAGTACTTC
CASSNRGVTYYEQYF
>few|TRBV10-3|TRBJ2-3|TRBD1
TGTGCCACCGTGGACAGGGGGTACACAGATACGCAGTATTTT
CATVDRGYTDTQYF
>.|TRBV2|TRBJ2-6|.
TGTGCCAGCAGACTCTCAGCTGTGGTCGCCAACGTCCTGACTTTC
CASRLSAVVANVLTF
>.|TRBV20-1|TRBJ1-5|.
TGCAGTGCTAGAGGGGGAAGGGGCAATCAGCCCCAGCATTTT
CSARGGRGNQPQHF
>.|TRBV2|TRBJ2-1|.
TGTGCCAGCAGTTACGTTTCGTGGACGCGGAATGAGCAGTTCTTC
CASSYVSWTRNEQFF
>.|TRBV19|TRBJ2-3|.
TGTGCCAGTAGTATAGGATTCACAGATACGCAGTATTTT
CASSIGFTDTQYF
>.|TRBV30|TRBJ1-3|.
TGTGCCTGGGAAGGGACTTTCTCTGGAAACACCATATATTTT
CAWEGTFSGNTIYF
>few|TRBV29-1|TRBJ2-3|.
TGCAGCGTTGAAGATCCCCCAGATACGCAGTATTTT
CSVEDPPDTQYF
>many|TRBV30|TRBJ2-3|TRBD1
TGTGCCTGGAGCGAGGGCGGTGACAGGGGACCTGCAGATACGCAGTATTTT
CAWSEGGDRGPADTQYF
>once|TRBV9|TRBJ1-5|TRBD1
TGTGCCAGCAGCGTAGCAGGGGGTGGGACAGACACAGATACGCAGCATTTT
CASSVAGGGTDTDTQHF
>.|TRBV25-1|TRBJ2-7|TRBD1
TGTGCCAGCAGTGTATCCCCGGGACAGGGGTTTAGCGAGCAGTACTTC
CASSVSPGQGFSEQYF
>.|TRBV24-1|TRBJ2-1|.
TGTGCCACCAGTGATTCCATCTCCAATGAGCAGTTCTTC
CATSDSISNEQFF
>.|TRBV7-9|TRBJ2-7|.
TGTGCCAGCAGCTTAGGCCAGGGAAACATCTACGAGCAGTACTTC
CASSLGQGNIYEQYF
>.|TRBV29-1|TRBJ1-1|.
TGCAGCGTTGCAGCCCTCACTGAAGCTTTCTTT
CSVAALTEAFF
>.|TRBV29-1|TRBJ2-7|TRBD1
TGCAGCGTCCGGGACAGGGGCGCCTACGAGCAGTACTTC
CSVRDRGAYEQYF
>few|TRBV7-9|TRBJ2-2|TRBD1
TGTGCCAGCAGCCAGGCCGGGACAGCGAACACCGGGGAGCTGTTTTTT
CASSQAGTANTGELFF
>many|TRBV13|TRBJ2-7|.
TGTGCCAGCAGCTTAGAAGGCGACGAGCAGTACTTC
CASSLEGDEQYF
>.|TRBV20-1|TRBJ1-2|TRBD1
TGCAGTGCTAGGGAGACAGGGCGTTTCTATGGCTACACCTTC
CSARETGRFYGYTF
>many|TRBV7-9|TRBJ2-7|TRBD2
TGTGCCAGCAGCCCGTATAGCGGGAGCATCTACGAGCAGTACTTC
CASSPYSGSIYEQYF
>many|TRBV2|TRBJ2-7|.
TGTGCCAGCTATCGGCCCCTAAAGGGGCAGTACTTC
CASYRPLKGQYF
>.|TRBV6-4|TRBJ2-2|.
TGTTCCAGCAGTGACTCGATAAACACCGGGGAGCTGTTTTTT
CSSSDSINTGELFF